The 18 T cell receptor beta chains presented below share a single source sample, sequenced in a study of blood T cells in healthy people across ages. Using a J-beta primer mix together with a sample-barcoded 5' primer, a second PCR was run for about 7 to 12 cycles. One entry per CDR3 protein results from TCRdb running MiXCR on the 5' RACE reads. The table includes over 550,000 distinct CDR3 sequences, 25% to 30% detected once. Sequencing was carried out using blood. The source of these receptors is an elderly woman in good health.

Regarding this clonotype: Being one base from a much bigger clone, this may be a read error. V is TRBV6-2 or TRBV6-3 and J is TRBJ1-1; D may be TRBD1 (5 bases). Germline-derived CDR1 and CDR2 are MNHEY and SVGEGT. Between the trimmed V and J ends, which lost 5 bases and 6 bases, there was a span of 16 bases. This CDR3 region has 14 residues. In DNA, the CDR3 is TGTGCCAGCAGTGCTTACGGGGCAAGATCTGAAGCTTTCTTT. Protein sequence: CASSAYGARSEAFF.

This clonotype came up a few times. A much larger clone differs from this one at a single base, so this may be a read error. The CDR3 loop reads CRVTTRDEQYF. In DNA form, the CDR3 reads TGCAGGGTTACTACACGGGACGAGCAGTACTTC. The chain combines TRBV20-1 with TRBJ2-4; D gene uncertain. The DNA end is a closer match to TRBJ2-7, so the J assignment may be wrong. The CDR3 has 11 residues. CDR1 and CDR2 (germline): DFQATT, SNEGSKA (reference sequence).

This clonotype has ten or more counts. The chain couples TRBV18 to TRBJ2-3; perhaps TRBD1 as D (6 bases). The CDR3 is 15 residues long. The germline V gene has CDR1 KGHSH and CDR2 LQKENI. Trimming shortened V by 3 bases and J by 0 bases, and 10 bases separated the two germline ends. CDR3 nucleotides: TGTGCCAGCTCACCGGGACACGAAAGCACAGATACGCAGTATTTT. Its translation is CASSPGHESTDTQYF.

This clonotype was seen repeatedly, ten times or more. V is TRBV5-4 and J is TRBJ2-7, with 9 bases identical to TRBD1. CDR3 length equals 15 residues. In germline, CDR1 is SGHNT, CDR2 YYREEE (reference sequence). V gave up 4 bases and J gave up 0 bases; unmatched junction bases: 5. The CDR3 here is CASSMGQGSSYEQYF. For the CDR3, the DNA is TGTGCCAGCAGCATGGGACAGGGTAGCTCCTACGAGCAGTACTTC.

Turning to this clonotype: A much bigger clone sits one base away, suggesting this may be a read error. The chain has TRBV20-1 and TRBJ2-7, with TRBD1 matching over 7 bases. This CDR3 has 16 amino acids. Germline V lookup: CDR1 DFQATT, CDR2 SNEGSKA (reference sequence). Trimming at V came to 4 bases and at J to 3 bases, leaving 15 bases not matched to a gene. CDR3 protein: CSATKHWTGDNYEQYV. The CDR3 DNA reads as TGCAGTGCTACGAAGCACTGGACAGGTGACAACTACGAGCAGTACGTC.

The chain combines TRBV7-2 with TRBJ1-2; 9 bases fit TRBD1. There are 14 residues in the CDR3. CDR1 and CDR2 (germline): SGHTA, FQGNSA. With V trimmed by 1 base and J by 6 bases, 3 bases remained unmatched. CDR3 nucleotides: TGTGCCAGCAGCTTAGATGGGACAGGGAATGGCTACACCTTC. Its translation is CASSLDGTGNGYTF.

This clonotype was seen only a few times. The rearrangement joins TRBV7-2 to TRBJ2-2; D is tentatively TRBD1 or TRBD2 (5 bases each). Deletions cut 5 bases from V and 4 bases from J, with 17 bases between. The germline gives CDR1 SGHTA, CDR2 FQGNSA. This CDR3 is built from 16 residues. This CDR3 reads CASSPRQVGATGELFF. The CDR3 DNA is TGTGCCAGCAGCCCCCGACAAGTCGGGGCCACCGGGGAGCTGTTTTTT.

This rearrangement joins TRBV5-6 to TRBJ1-1, with D possibly TRBD1 on 6 matching bases. The germline V gene has CDR1 SGHDT and CDR2 YYEEEE. V was pared by 3 bases and J by 13 bases, with 16 bases between. The CDR3 covers 12 residues. The CDR3, as DNA: TGTGCCAGCAGCTCCCCGGGGGCTTCGGGTTTCTTT. This sequence encodes CASSSPGASGFF.

With respect to this clonotype: A read error is possible here, since a much larger clone lies one base away. This chain uses TRBV6-2 or TRBV6-3 with TRBJ2-3; 9 bases fit TRBD1. Germline CDR1 and CDR2: MNHEY and SVGEGT. The CDR3 has 14 residues. DNA of the CDR3: TGTGCCGGCAGACGGGACAGGGCGATAGATACGCAGTATTTT. Amino acid sequence: CAGRRDRAIDTQYF.

Concerning this clonotype itself: A much larger clone is a single base away; this may be a read error. The rearrangement joins TRBV29-1 to TRBJ1-5, with 8 bases aligning to TRBD1. The CDR3 spans 13 residues. J gave up 2 bases and V 4 bases, and 1 base lay outside the gene matches. Germline CDR1 and CDR2: SQVTM and ANQGSEA. CDR3 DNA: TGCAGCGTTGCAGGGGGCGGCAATCAGCCCCAGCATTTT. Translated: CSVAGGGNQPQHF.

A word on this clonotype: A read error may explain this, as a much larger clone is one base away. V usage is TRBV7-2 and J usage is TRBJ1-5, with D unclear. Trimming shortened V by 4 bases and J by 4 bases, and 5 bases separated the two germline ends. This CDR3 has 12 amino acids. Germline V gives CDR1 SGHTA, CDR2 FQGNSA. CDR3 protein: CASSCSNQPQHF. CDR3 nucleotides: TGTGCCAGCAGCTGCAGTAATCAGCCCCAGCATTTT.

In this sample, this clonotype turned up a few times. The V gene is TRBV7-9, the J gene TRBJ1-5; D remains unclear. V shed 6 bases and J shed 4 bases, with 7 bases lying between them. The CDR3 length is 12 residues. The germline CDR1 and CDR2 sequences are SEHNR and FQNEAQ (reference sequence). The CDR3 protein is CASRFQNQPQHF. CDR3 bases: TGTGCCAGCAGGTTTCAAAATCAGCCCCAGCATTTT.

This clonotype was recorded at least ten times. One base away lies a much larger clone, so this may be a sequencing read error. The chain joins TRBV25-1 to TRBJ2-3; maybe TRBD2 (7 bases). The germline CDR1 and CDR2 sequences are MGHDK and SYGVNS. The CDR3 extends over 15 amino acids. V shed 2 bases and J shed 3 bases, with 12 bases lying between them. DNA of the CDR3: TGTGCCAGCAGTGAAAGCCGGGGGGCAACAGATACGCAGTATTTT. Its translation: CASSESRGATDTQYF.

This clonotype was seen a few times. This chain joins TRBV20-1 and TRBJ1-5, with no clear D. Trimming cost V 0 bases and J 2 bases, with 17 bases left between them. The CDR3 loop spans 17 amino acids. The germline CDR1 and CDR2 sequences are DFQATT and SNEGSKA (reference sequence). The DNA of the CDR3 is TGCAGTGCTAGAGATAGGCCAGGCCTTACAGGCAATCAGCCCCAGCATTTT. Its protein product is CSARDRPGLTGNQPQHF.

This clonotype was recorded many times. The chain has TRBV9 and TRBJ2-1; D unresolved. In germline, CDR1 is SGDLS, CDR2 YYNGEE. The CDR3 totals 14 residues. The V end lost 3 bases, the J end lost 6 bases, and 13 bases lay between the germline ends. The CDR3 DNA sequence: TGTGCCAGCAGCGACCGGCCCAGCCCCAATGAGCAGTTCTTC. Its protein is CASSDRPSPNEQFF.

This rearrangement joins TRBV4-2 to TRBJ2-5; D perhaps matches TRBD2 (5 bases). The CDR3 totals 16 residues. V dropped 1 base and J dropped 1 base, with 13 bases sitting between them. Germline V gives CDR1 LGHNA, CDR2 YNFKEQ. Here the CDR3 reads CASSQGSTNPQETQYF. CDR3 bases: TGTGCCAGCAGCCAAGGTTCGACTAACCCCCAAGAGACCCAGTACTTC.

This clonotype was detected many times. J is TRBJ1-1 and V is TRBV27; 8 bases are a match to TRBD1. Germline CDR1 and CDR2: MNHEY and SMNVEV (reference sequence). The CDR3 has 13 amino acids. J was trimmed by 5 bases and V by 9 bases; bases with no gene match: 8. The CDR3 nucleotides are TGTGCCAGTTTCACAGGGGGAGGGACTGAAGCTTTCTTT. Translated: CASFTGGGTEAFF.

This clonotype was counted at least ten times. The chain links TRBV7-9 to TRBJ1-2, with D possibly TRBD1 on 5 matching bases. V lost 3 bases and J 8 bases, leaving 19 bases between the germline ends. This CDR3 has 15 amino acids. CDR1 and CDR2 from the germline V gene are SEHNR and FQNEAQ (reference sequence). This CDR3 is CASSLSDIPSEGYTF. The CDR3 nucleotides are TGTGCCAGCAGCTTGTCGGACATTCCTTCGGAGGGCTACACCTTC.